What follows are 20 T cell receptor beta chains derived from one specimen sequenced in a study of T-cell reconstitution after alpha-beta-depleted transplantation in children. It was with unique molecular identifiers that the TCRbeta library was prepared. TCRdb itself ran the PCR reads through MiXCR, one entry per CDR3 protein. The data hold about 980,000 distinct CDR3 sequences, with roughly 31% observed a single time. The sequencing here drew on PBMCs, mostly from graft donor cells, taken 360 days after TCRalphabeta/CD19-depleted stem cell transplant. The receptor set was obtained from a boy younger than two who had a stem cell transplant for SCID, so the T cells may come from the graft donor.

The V call is TRBV30, the J call TRBJ2-1, with unresolved D. The CDR3 runs to 14 residues. The V gene's germline CDR1 is GTSNPN and CDR2 SVGIG (reference sequence). The germline V and J ends were trimmed by 5 bases and 2 bases, with 13 bases remaining between them. The DNA for the CDR3 is TGTGCCTGGGTTCGCCTGGGCCCCTACAATGAGCAGTTCTTC. Translated: CAWVRLGPYNEQFF. The whole variable domain, filled in from reference TRBV30 and TRBJ2-1, reads SQTIHQWPATLVQPVGSPLSLECTVEGTSNPNLYWYRQAAGRGLQLLFYSVGIGQISSEVPQNLSASRPQDRQFILSSKKLLLSDSGFYLCAWVRLGPYNEQFFGPGTRLTVL.

This clonotype showed up just a few times. The V call is TRBV3-1, the J call TRBJ1-6; D not resolved. This CDR3 is 16 amino acids long. Between the trimmed V and J ends, which lost 0 bases and 7 bases, there was a span of 13 bases. Germline CDR1 reads LGHDT; CDR2 reads YNNKEL (reference sequence). CDR3 sequence reads: CASSQDPGVRNSPLHF. In DNA, the CDR3 is TGTGCCAGCAGCCAAGATCCTGGGGTAAGGAATTCACCCCTCCACTTT.

The CDR3 protein is CASCCPGYTF. In DNA form, the CDR3 reads TGTGCCAGCTGCTGCCCTGGCTACACCTTC. This sequence joins TRBV5-5 and TRBJ1-2; D is unclear. Trimming took 7 bases from V and 7 from J, leaving 8 bases between them. The germline V gene has CDR1 SGHKS and CDR2 YYEKEE (reference sequence). The CDR3 is made up of 10 amino acids.

The rearrangement joins TRBV12-3 or TRBV12-4 to TRBJ2-5; 7 positions match TRBD1. Trimming cost V 6 bases and J 6 bases; bases outside gene matches: 10. This CDR3 has 14 amino acids. The CDR3 region is CASRDDRADKTQYF. CDR3 coding DNA: TGTGCCAGCAGAGACGACAGGGCTGATAAGACCCAGTACTTC.

In its sample, this clonotype was seen a few times. The chain's CDR3 is CASSLEGSSGANVLTF. The CDR3 DNA reads as TGCGCCAGCAGCTTGGAGGGCAGCTCTGGGGCCAACGTCCTGACTTTC. The gene calls are TRBV5-1 and TRBJ2-6; D is uncertain. V lost 0 bases to trimming and J lost 0 bases, with 7 bases between them. This CDR3 is 16 amino acids long. Per the germline V gene, CDR1 is SGHRS and CDR2 is YFSETQ.

This clonotype was counted a few times. The J gene is TRBJ1-2, the V gene TRBV6-1; 8 bases map to TRBD1. The CDR3 is 13 amino acids. V trimming: 3 bases; J trimming: 7 bases; junction bases outside the gene matches: 4. The V gene's germline CDR1 is MNHNS and CDR2 SASEGT. The CDR3 loop is CASSEDRAGGYTF. In nucleotides, the CDR3 is TGTGCCAGCAGTGAGGACAGGGCCGGTGGCTACACCTTC.

CDR3 nucleotides: TGTGCCAGCAGCGCACAGGGATCGAGCACTGAAGCTTTCTTT. It yields the protein CASSAQGSSTEAFF. V usage is TRBV7-9 and J usage is TRBJ1-1; a possible D gene is TRBD1 (6 bases). V lost 5 bases, J lost 4 bases, and 14 bases lay in between. CDR1 is SEHNR and CDR2 is FQNEAQ in the germline V gene (reference sequence). The CDR3 consists of 14 residues.

The sample holds a few counts of this clonotype. The junction differs from germline at one of its ends, possibly a read error. The J gene is TRBJ2-2, the V gene TRBV9; unclear D gene. CDR3 length: 16 amino acids. Germline CDR1 and CDR2: SGDLS and YYNGEE. The CDR3 spells CASSVGYLGNAGELFF. CDR3 bases: TGTGCCAGCAGCGTAGGTTATCTTGGGAACGCCGGGGAGCTGTTTTTT.

The genes are TRBV30 and TRBJ2-2; TRBD2 matches 8 bases. Germline values: CDR1 GTSNPN, CDR2 SVGIG (reference sequence). V lost 1 base and J lost 7; bases outside the gene matches: 5. This CDR3 has 14 residues. The CDR3 bases are TGTGCCTGGAGTGGGGGACTAGAGGGCGGGGAGCTGTTTTTT. Its translation is CAWSGGLEGGELFF.

The V and J genes are TRBV6-5 and TRBJ2-7; no reliable D call. Germline lookup yields CDR1 MNHEY and CDR2 SVGAGI. Trimming took 3 bases from V and 3 from J, leaving 9 bases between them. The CDR3 extends over 13 amino acids. The chain's CDR3 is CASSYKRHYEQYF. Written as DNA, the CDR3 is TGTGCCAGCAGTTATAAACGGCACTACGAGCAGTACTTC.

The gene calls are TRBV6-1 and TRBJ1-2; TRBD1 might be the D (6 bases). CDR1 and CDR2 (germline): MNHNS, SASEGT. There are 15 residues in the CDR3. V lost 7 bases and J lost 0, with 15 bases in between. The CDR3 DNA follows: TGTGCCAGCAAAGAGGGGGGCCAGCCTAACTATGGCTACACCTTC. Its translation: CASKEGGQPNYGYTF.

In this sample, this clonotype turned up a few times. The chain employs TRBV16 and TRBJ2-7, with 10 bases fitting TRBD2. CDR1 and CDR2 from the germline V gene are KGHSY and FQNENV. V shed 5 bases, J shed 11 bases, and the junction held 12 bases outside the gene matches. The CDR3 totals 14 residues. This chain's CDR3 is CASSGAAASGGEYF. The CDR3 DNA is TGTGCCAGCAGCGGTGCCGCGGCTAGCGGGGGAGAGTACTTC.

This sequence joins TRBV4-2 and TRBJ2-1; D unclear. Germline values: CDR1 LGHNA, CDR2 YNFKEQ. The CDR3 is 18 residues long. V was clipped by 4 bases and J by 6 bases, with 25 bases between them. The CDR3 DNA reads TGTGCCAGCAGCCCCTCCGTGGCTGCCCAAATACGAGGCAATGAGCAGTTCTTC. It codes for CASSPSVAAQIRGNEQFF.

This clonotype was counted only a few times. J is TRBJ1-1 and V is TRBV28, with D maybe TRBD1 (6 bases). The CDR3 has 12 residues. The ends were cut back, 3 bases at V and 10 bases at J, with 12 bases in the middle. Per germline, CDR1 MDHEN and CDR2 SYDVKM. CDR3 sequence: CASSLGGALAFF. CDR3 in DNA: TGTGCCAGCAGTTTGGGGGGGGCGTTAGCTTTCTTT.

Regarding this clonotype: A junction end diverges from the germline sequence, so it may reflect a read error. This rearrangement joins TRBV7-2 to TRBJ2-5; a weak D match, TRBD2 (7 bases). Germline V gene lookup returns CDR1 SGHTA and CDR2 FQGNSA. The CDR3 consists of 16 residues. The CDR3 coding sequence is TGTGCCAGCAGCTCCCTCGTGGCGGGGGCCCAAAAGACCCAGTACTTC. Its translation is CASSSLVAGAQKTQYF.

This clonotype came up once. This chain joins TRBV7-8 and TRBJ1-1, with no clear D. Per germline, CDR1 SGHVS and CDR2 FQNEAQ. This CDR3 region has 15 residues. V was clipped by 1 base and J by 4 bases, with 13 bases between them. The CDR3 here is CASSLGVFSGTEAFF. As DNA, the CDR3 is TGTGCCAGCAGCTTAGGCGTCTTTTCGGGCACTGAAGCTTTCTTT. The entire variable domain, with the rest obtained from reference TRBV7-8 and TRBJ1-1, is as follows: GAGVSQSPRYKVAKRGQDVALRCDPISGHVSLFWYQQALGQGPEFLTYFQNEAQLDKSGLPSDRFFAERPEGSVSTLKIQRTQQEDSAVYLCASSLGVFSGTEAFFGQGTRLTVV.

The rearrangement joins TRBV14 to TRBJ2-7; possibly TRBD2 for D (5 bases). The CDR3 consists of 18 residues. CDR1 SGHDN and CDR2 FVKESK come from the germline V gene. V was clipped by 0 bases and J by 1 base, with 19 bases between them. Written as DNA, the CDR3 is TGTGCCAGCAGCCAAGATCAGTATCGGGGTCGGCGGTCCTACGAGCAGTACTTC. Translated, it gives CASSQDQYRGRRSYEQYF.

The chain is built from TRBV20-1 and TRBJ2-6; 7 nucleotides line up with TRBD2. The V segment lost 3 bases and the J segment 2 bases; nucleotides outside the gene matches: 1. Germline CDR1 reads DFQATT; CDR2 reads SNEGSKA (reference sequence). CDR3 length: 14 residues. The CDR3 DNA reads TGCAGTGCTAGGGGGGGGACTGGGGCCAACGTCCTGACTTTC. Translation: CSARGGTGANVLTF.

The gene calls are TRBV6-5 and TRBJ1-1; D is uncertain. CDR3 length: 14 amino acids. Germline assignment: CDR1 MNHEY and CDR2 SVGAGI. The V end was cut by 0 bases, the J end by 0 bases, with 5 bases between. The DNA of the CDR3 is TGTGCCAGCAGTTACTCCATAGTGAACACTGAAGCTTTCTTT. It codes for CASSYSIVNTEAFF.

This clonotype was counted ten times or more. The V gene is TRBV27, the J gene TRBJ2-7; TRBD1 matches 7 bases. CDR3 length: 15 amino acids. The V segment lost 0 bases and the J segment 2 bases; nucleotides outside the gene matches: 4. CDR1 MNHEY and CDR2 SMNVEV come from the germline V gene (reference sequence). The CDR3 loop reads CASSLSPQGPYEQYF. As DNA, the CDR3 is TGTGCCAGCAGTTTATCCCCACAGGGGCCCTACGAGCAGTACTTC.